What follows are 7 T cell receptor beta chains derived from one specimen sequenced in a study of T cells in Graves' hyperthyroidism and ophthalmopathy. TCR beta CDR3 sequences were amplified from RNA transcripts. An initial round of RT-PCR targeting the TCR CDR3 relied on the HTBI primer set. TCRdb processed the multiplex PCR reads anew with MiXCR; each CDR3 protein has one entry. The sample includes 300,000 to 450,000 distinct CDR3 sequences, around 13% of them seen just once. Sample: blood. The receptor set was obtained from a woman in her 30s with Graves' ophthalmopathy.

The chain couples TRBV4-1 to TRBJ1-1; TRBD1 is a possible D gene (5 bases). V dropped 5 bases and J dropped 10 bases, with 17 bases sitting between them. The CDR3 has 13 amino acids. CDR1 MGHRA and CDR2 YSYEKL come from the germline V gene. The CDR3 region is CASSLSGTFGAFF. DNA of the CDR3: TGCGCCAGCAGCTTAAGCGGGACGTTCGGAGCTTTCTTT.

The chain joins TRBV11-2 to TRBJ2-7; maybe TRBD1 (6 bases). The CDR3 has 14 residues. Trimming took off 5 bases at V and 2 bases at J, with 13 bases between the two ends. The germline V gene encodes CDR1 SGHAT and CDR2 FQNNGV. CDR3 region: CASSPREGAYEQYF. The CDR3 region has the DNA TGTGCCAGCAGCCCCCGTGAGGGGGCCTACGAGCAGTACTTC.

V usage is TRBV5-1 and J usage is TRBJ1-5, with D maybe TRBD1 (5 bases). Looked up from germline, CDR1 is SGHRS and CDR2 is YFSETQ. The V and J ends lost 4 bases and 9 bases respectively, with 14 bases between them. The CDR3 has 13 amino acids. The CDR3 DNA follows: TGCGCCAGCAGCCGAGACAGCTATCGGCCCCAGCATTTT. It specifies CASSRDSYRPQHF. Using reference TRBV5-1 and TRBJ1-5 for the parts outside the CDR3, the full variable domain is KAGVTQTPRYLIKTRGQQVTLSCSPISGHRSVSWYQQTPGQGLQFLFEYFSETQRNKGNFPGRFSGRQFSNSRSEMNVSTLELGDSALYLCASSRDSYRPQHFGDGTRLSIL.

There are a few counts of this clonotype. The chain combines TRBV12-3 or TRBV12-4 with TRBJ1-2; perhaps TRBD1 as D (5 bases). The CDR3 has 13 residues. V lost 6 bases and J lost 8, with 16 bases in between. CDR3 DNA: TGTGCCAGCAGCCCGGAAGGGGCGGGCGGCTACACCTTC. Translated: CASSPEGAGGYTF.

This clonotype was counted ten times or more. The chain carries TRBV30 and TRBJ1-6; TRBD1 is a possible D gene (5 bases). This CDR3 comprises 15 residues. V lost 7 bases to trimming and J lost 7 bases, with 20 bases between them. The germline V gene has CDR1 GTSNPN and CDR2 SVGIG (reference sequence). The CDR3 DNA is TGTGCCTTACAGACGGGACGACGGTTGAATTCACCCCTCCACTTT. This translates into CALQTGRRLNSPLHF.

This chain uses TRBV11-2 with TRBJ1-1; D call uncertain. The CDR3 runs to 15 residues. The germline V gene encodes CDR1 SGHAT and CDR2 FQNNGV. V was cut by 1 base and J by 1 base, with 10 bases left in between. CDR3 protein: CASSLVLVGNTEAFF. The CDR3, as DNA: TGTGCCAGCAGCTTAGTATTGGTAGGGAACACTGAAGCTTTCTTT.

V is TRBV10-1 and J is TRBJ1-1; D uncertain. This CDR3 is built from 14 residues. The germline CDR1 and CDR2 sequences are WNHNN and SYGVQD (reference sequence). The germline V and J ends were trimmed by 3 bases and 2 bases, with 10 bases remaining between them. This chain's CDR3 is CASSESLANTEAFF. The DNA for the CDR3 is TGCGCCAGCAGTGAATCGCTAGCCAACACTGAAGCTTTCTTT.